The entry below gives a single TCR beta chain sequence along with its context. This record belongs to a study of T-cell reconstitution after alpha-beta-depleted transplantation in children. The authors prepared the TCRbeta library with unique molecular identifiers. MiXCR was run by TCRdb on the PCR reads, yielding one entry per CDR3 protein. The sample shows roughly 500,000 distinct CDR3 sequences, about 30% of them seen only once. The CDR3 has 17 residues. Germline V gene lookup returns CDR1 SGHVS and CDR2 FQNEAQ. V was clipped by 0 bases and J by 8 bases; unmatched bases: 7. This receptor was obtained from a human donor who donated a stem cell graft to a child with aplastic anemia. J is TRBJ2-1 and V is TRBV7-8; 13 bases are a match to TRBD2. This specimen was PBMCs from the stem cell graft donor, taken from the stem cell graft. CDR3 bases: TGTGCCAGCAGCTTAGCGACACTAGCGGGAGGGTGGGATGAGCAGTTCTTC. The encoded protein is CASSLATLAGGWDEQFF.